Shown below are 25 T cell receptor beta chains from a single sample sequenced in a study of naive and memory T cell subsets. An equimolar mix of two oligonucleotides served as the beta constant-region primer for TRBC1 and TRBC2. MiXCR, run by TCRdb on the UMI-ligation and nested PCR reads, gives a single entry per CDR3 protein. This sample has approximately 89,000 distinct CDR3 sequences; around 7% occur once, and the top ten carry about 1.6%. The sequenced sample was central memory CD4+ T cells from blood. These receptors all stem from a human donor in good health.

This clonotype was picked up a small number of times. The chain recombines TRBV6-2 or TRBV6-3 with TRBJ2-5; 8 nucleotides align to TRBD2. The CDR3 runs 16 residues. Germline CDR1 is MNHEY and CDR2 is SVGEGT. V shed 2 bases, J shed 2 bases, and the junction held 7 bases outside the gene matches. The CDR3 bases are TGTGCCAGCAGTTACCGGGCGGGAGGCCCACAAGAGACCCAGTACTTC. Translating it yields CASSYRAGGPQETQYF.

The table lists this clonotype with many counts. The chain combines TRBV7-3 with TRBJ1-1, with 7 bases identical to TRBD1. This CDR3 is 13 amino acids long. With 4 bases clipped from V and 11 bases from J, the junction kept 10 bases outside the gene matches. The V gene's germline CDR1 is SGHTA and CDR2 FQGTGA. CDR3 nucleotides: TGTGCCAGCAGCTCGACCGGGACAGCCAGGGCTTTCTTT. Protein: CASSSTGTARAFF.

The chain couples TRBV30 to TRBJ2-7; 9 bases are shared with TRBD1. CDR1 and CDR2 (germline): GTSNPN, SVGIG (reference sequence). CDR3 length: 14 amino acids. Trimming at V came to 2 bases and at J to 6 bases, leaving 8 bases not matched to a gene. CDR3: CAWSRGQGRGEQYF. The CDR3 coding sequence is TGTGCCTGGAGTCGGGGACAGGGTCGAGGCGAGCAGTACTTC.

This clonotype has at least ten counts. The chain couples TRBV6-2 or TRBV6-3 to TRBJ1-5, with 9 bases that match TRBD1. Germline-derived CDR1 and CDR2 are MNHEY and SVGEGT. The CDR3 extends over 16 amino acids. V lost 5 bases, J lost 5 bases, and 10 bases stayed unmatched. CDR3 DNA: TGTGCCAGCAGTAAATCCGGGACAGGGATTCATCAGCCCCAGCATTTT. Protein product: CASSKSGTGIHQPQHF.

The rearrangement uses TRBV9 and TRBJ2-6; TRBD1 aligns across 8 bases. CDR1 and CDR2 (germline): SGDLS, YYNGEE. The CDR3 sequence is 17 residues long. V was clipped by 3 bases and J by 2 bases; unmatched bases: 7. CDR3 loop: CASSAGQGKTGANVLTF. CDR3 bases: TGTGCCAGCAGCGCTGGACAGGGAAAGACTGGGGCCAACGTCCTGACTTTC.

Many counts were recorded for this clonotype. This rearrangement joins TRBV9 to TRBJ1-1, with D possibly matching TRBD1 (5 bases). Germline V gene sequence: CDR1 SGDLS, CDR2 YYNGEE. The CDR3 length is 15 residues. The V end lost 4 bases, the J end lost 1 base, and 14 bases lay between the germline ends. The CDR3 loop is CASSQRGGENTEAFF. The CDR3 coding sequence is TGTGCCAGCAGCCAGCGTGGGGGAGAGAACACTGAAGCTTTCTTT.

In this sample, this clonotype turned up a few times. The CDR3 coding sequence is TGTGCCAGCAGCCAAGGGGACTGGGGTAGCACAGATACGCAGTATTTT. This codes for CASSQGDWGSTDTQYF. The genes are TRBV14 and TRBJ2-3, with D perhaps TRBD2 (6 bases). The germline V and J ends were trimmed by 1 base and 0 bases, with 11 bases remaining between them. The CDR3 length is 16 residues. Germline CDR1 is SGHDN and CDR2 is FVKESK.

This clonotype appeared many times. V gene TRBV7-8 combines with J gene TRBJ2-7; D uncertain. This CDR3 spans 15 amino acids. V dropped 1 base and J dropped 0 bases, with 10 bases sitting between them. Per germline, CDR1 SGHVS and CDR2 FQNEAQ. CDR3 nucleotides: TGTGCCAGCAGCTTAGGGTCTGCTAACTCCTACGAGCAGTACTTC. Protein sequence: CASSLGSANSYEQYF.

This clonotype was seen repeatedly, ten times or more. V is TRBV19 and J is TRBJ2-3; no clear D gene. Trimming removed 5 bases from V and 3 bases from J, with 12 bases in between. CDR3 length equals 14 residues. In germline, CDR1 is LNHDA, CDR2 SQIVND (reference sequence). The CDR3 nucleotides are TGTGCCAGTAGTCTGGGGATATGGACAGATACGCAGTATTTT. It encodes CASSLGIWTDTQYF.

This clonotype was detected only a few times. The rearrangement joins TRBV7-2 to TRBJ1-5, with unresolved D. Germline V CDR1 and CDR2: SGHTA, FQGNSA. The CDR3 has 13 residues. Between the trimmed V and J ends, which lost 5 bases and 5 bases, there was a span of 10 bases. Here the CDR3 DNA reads TGTGCCAGCAGCCATGAACAAGATCAGCCCCAGCATTTT. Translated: CASSHEQDQPQHF. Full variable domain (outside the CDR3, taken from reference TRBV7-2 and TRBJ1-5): GAGVSQSPSNKVTEKGKDVELRCDPISGHTALYWYRQSLGQGLEFLIYFQGNSAPDKSGLPSDRFSAERTGGSVSTLTIQRTQQEDSAVYLCASSHEQDQPQHFGDGTRLSIL.

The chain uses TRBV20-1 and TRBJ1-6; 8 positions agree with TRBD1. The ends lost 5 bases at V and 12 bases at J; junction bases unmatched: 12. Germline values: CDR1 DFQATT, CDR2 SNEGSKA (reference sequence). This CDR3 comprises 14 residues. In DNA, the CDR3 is TGCAGTGCTCCGGGACAGGCGGCTGGGGGACCCCTCCACTTT. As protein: CSAPGQAAGGPLHF.

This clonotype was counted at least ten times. DNA of the CDR3: TGTGCCAGCAAAGGAGACAGGAACACTGAAGCTTTCTTT. Protein sequence: CASKGDRNTEAFF. The chain combines TRBV12-3 or TRBV12-4 with TRBJ1-1; a possible D gene is TRBD1 (5 bases). The V end lost 7 bases, the J end lost 1 base, and 10 bases lay between the germline ends. This CDR3 is built from 13 residues.

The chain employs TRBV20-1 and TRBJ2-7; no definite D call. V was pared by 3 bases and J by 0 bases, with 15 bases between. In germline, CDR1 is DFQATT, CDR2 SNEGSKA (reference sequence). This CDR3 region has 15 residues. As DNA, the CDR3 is TGCAGTGCTAGCAGCACGGGCGGTTTCTCCTACGAGCAGTACTTC. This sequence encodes CSASSTGGFSYEQYF.

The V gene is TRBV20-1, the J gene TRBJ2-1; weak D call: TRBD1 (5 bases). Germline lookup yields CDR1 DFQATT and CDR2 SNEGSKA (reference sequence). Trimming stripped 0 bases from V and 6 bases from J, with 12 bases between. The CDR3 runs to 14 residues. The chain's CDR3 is CSARDLGRGNEQFF. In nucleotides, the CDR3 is TGCAGTGCTAGAGATTTGGGGCGAGGCAATGAGCAGTTCTTC.

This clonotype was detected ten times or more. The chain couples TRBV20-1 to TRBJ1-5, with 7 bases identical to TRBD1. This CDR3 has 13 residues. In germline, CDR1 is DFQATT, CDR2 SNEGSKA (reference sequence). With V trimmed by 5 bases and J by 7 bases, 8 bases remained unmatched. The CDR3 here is CSALGQVDQPQHF. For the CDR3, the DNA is TGCAGTGCTCTCGGACAGGTCGACCAGCCCCAGCATTTT.

In DNA, the CDR3 is TGTGCCAGCAGCCAGGGACCTGCCGGGCAGTACTTC. It is translated as CASSQGPAGQYF. V gene TRBV3-1 combines with J gene TRBJ2-7, with D perhaps TRBD1 or TRBD2 (5 bases each). Germline values: CDR1 LGHDT, CDR2 YNNKEL (reference sequence). The CDR3 length is 12 residues. The germline V and J ends were trimmed by 3 bases and 9 bases, with 12 bases remaining between them.

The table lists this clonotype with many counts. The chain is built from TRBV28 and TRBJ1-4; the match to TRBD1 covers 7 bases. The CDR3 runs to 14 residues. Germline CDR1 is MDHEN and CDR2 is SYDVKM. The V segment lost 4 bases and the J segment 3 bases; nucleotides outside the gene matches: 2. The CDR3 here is CASSSGGPNEKLFF. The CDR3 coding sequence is TGTGCCAGCAGTTCAGGGGGACCTAATGAAAAACTGTTTTTT.

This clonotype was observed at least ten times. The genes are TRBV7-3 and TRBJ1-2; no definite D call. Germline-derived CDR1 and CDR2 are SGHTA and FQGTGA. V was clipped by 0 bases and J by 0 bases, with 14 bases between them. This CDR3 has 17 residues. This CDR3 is CASSLTSLGSANYGYTF. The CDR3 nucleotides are TGTGCCAGCAGCTTAACGAGTTTGGGTTCAGCTAACTATGGCTACACCTTC.

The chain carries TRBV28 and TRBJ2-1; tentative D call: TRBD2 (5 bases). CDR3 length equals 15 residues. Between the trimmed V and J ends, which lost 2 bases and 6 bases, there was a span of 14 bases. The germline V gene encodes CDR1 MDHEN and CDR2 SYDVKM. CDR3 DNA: TGTGCCAGCAGTTTAGGAGGAGATTGGGGCAATGAGCAGTTCTTC. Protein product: CASSLGGDWGNEQFF.

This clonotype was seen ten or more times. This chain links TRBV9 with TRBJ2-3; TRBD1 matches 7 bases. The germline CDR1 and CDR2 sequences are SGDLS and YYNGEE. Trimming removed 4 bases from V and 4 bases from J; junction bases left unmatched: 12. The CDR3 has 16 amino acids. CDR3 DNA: TGTGCCAGCAGCAAAACTGGACAGGTAAACGCAGATACGCAGTATTTT. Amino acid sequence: CASSKTGQVNADTQYF.

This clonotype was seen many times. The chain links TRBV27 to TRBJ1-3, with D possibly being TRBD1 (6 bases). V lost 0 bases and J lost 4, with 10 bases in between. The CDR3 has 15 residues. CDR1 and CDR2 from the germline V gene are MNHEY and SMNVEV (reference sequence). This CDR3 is CASSLSSGVGNTIYF. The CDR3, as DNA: TGTGCCAGCAGTTTATCGTCAGGGGTCGGAAACACCATATATTTT.

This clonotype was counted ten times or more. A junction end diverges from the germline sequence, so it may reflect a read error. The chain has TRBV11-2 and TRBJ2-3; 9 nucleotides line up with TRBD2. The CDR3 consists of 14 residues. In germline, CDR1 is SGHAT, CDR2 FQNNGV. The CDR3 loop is CASSPGTSRDTQYF. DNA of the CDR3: TGTGCCAGCAGCCCCGGGACTAGCAGAGATACGCAGTATTTT.

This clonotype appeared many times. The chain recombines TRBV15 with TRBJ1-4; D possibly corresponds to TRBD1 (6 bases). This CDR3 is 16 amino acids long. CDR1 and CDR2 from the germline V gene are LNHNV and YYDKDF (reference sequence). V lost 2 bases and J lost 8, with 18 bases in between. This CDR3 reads CATSRKRGGEREKLFF. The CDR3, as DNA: TGTGCCACCAGCAGAAAACGTGGGGGCGAAAGGGAAAAACTGTTTTTT.

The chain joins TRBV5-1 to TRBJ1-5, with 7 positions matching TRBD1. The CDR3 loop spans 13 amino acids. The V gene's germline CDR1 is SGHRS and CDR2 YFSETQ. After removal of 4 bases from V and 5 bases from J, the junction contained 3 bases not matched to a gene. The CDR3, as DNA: TGCGCCAGCAGCGTAACAGGGGATCAGCCCCAGCATTTT. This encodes CASSVTGDQPQHF.

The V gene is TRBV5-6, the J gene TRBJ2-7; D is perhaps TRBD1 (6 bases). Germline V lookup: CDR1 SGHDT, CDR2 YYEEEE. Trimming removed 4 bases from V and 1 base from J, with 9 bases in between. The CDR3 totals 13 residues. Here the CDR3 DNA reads TGTGCCAGCAGCATAACAGGGTCCTACGAGCAGTACTTC. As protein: CASSITGSYEQYF.